This T cell receptor beta chain was documented in a study of regulatory T cells in long-lasting Graves disease. Regarding the study as a whole: Shared public clonotypes totalled approximately 3,000 in persistent patients, compared with 966 in new patients.

This clonotype was recorded a few times. The antigen is undetermined. J lost 8 bases, V lost 4 bases, and 5 bases had no gene match. Germline V gives CDR1 MDHEN, CDR2 SYDVKM. CDR3 length equals 13 residues. Arm-PCR of CDR3 regions and iRepertoire HTBI primers were used to build TCR beta libraries. TCRdb reprocessed the multiplex PCR reads via MiXCR and lists one record per CDR3 protein. The sample holds about 430,000 distinct CDR3 sequences, 14% to 15% seen once. Time point specified: newly diagnosed GD, antithyroid drugs for less than 3 months. PBMCs provided the RNA from which the TCR library was made. The same data also contributed to another study, on T cells in Graves' hyperthyroidism and ophthalmopathy.

Specimen: peripheral blood mononuclear cells (PBMCs), collected at new diagnosis, from a patient treated with antithyroid drugs. J is TRBJ2-4 and V is TRBV28; 7 nucleotides agree with TRBD1. This sequence was found in a woman aged 40 to 55 with Graves disease. The CDR3 region is CASSSTGSDIQYF. In DNA, the CDR3 is TGTGCCAGCAGTTCGACAGGGTCGGACATTCAGTACTTC.